This is a list of T cell receptor beta chains from one sample in a study of OX40 agonist ivuxolimab in advanced cancers. Sequencing was performed with immunoSEQ multiplex PCR; in TCRdb, only in-frame clones are kept and a portion is missing. This sample has about 19,000 clones, with 65% to 70% found just once. The sample in question was CD4+ or CD8+ T cells sorted from blood, obtained in a trial of the OX40 agonist ivuxolimab. Source of these receptors: an adult with an advanced solid tumor such as melanoma, head and neck, liver or kidney cancer. CDR3s include the opening cysteine and the closing phenylalanine or tryptophan. Fields, in order: V gene, D gene, J gene, clone size, CDR3 protein, CDR3 DNA. D genes are given only for firm matches. Where a row states a size, it is once, few, many or the class of an expanded clone; other rows omit it.

V gene: TRBV6-6; D gene: -; J gene: TRBJ2-2; clone size: few; CDR3 protein: CASSPTTGSTGELFF; CDR3 DNA: TGTGCCAGCAGTCCTACCACCGGCAGCACCGGGGAGCTGTTTTTT
V gene: TRBV27; D gene: -; J gene: TRBJ2-2; clone size: -; CDR3 protein: CASSLGRGGELFF; CDR3 DNA: TGTGCCAGCAGTCTGGGCAGGGGCGGGGAGCTGTTTTTT
V gene: TRBV9; D gene: -; J gene: TRBJ1-1; clone size: medium-sized; CDR3 protein: CASSVWSDTEAFF; CDR3 DNA: TGTGCCAGCAGCGTTTGGTCAGACACTGAAGCTTTCTTT
V gene: TRBV19; D gene: TRBD2; J gene: TRBJ2-7; clone size: -; CDR3 protein: CASTAGTTAYEQYF; CDR3 DNA: TGTGCCAGTACCGCCGGGACTACCGCCTACGAGCAGTACTTC
V gene: TRBV27; D gene: -; J gene: TRBJ1-3; clone size: -; CDR3 protein: CASSRGSSGNTIYF; CDR3 DNA: TGTGCCAGCAGTCGTGGCAGCTCTGGAAACACCATATATTTT
V gene: TRBV15; D gene: -; J gene: TRBJ1-5; clone size: once; CDR3 protein: CATSRDKGGEQPQHF; CDR3 DNA: TGTGCCACCAGCAGAGATAAGGGGGGTGAACAGCCCCAGCATTTT
V gene: TRBV10-3; D gene: -; J gene: TRBJ1-6; clone size: -; CDR3 protein: CAISDLEGGGNSPLHF; CDR3 DNA: TGTGCCATCAGTGATCTGGAGGGGGGCGGGAATTCACCCCTCCACTTT
V gene: TRBV19; D gene: -; J gene: TRBJ2-7; clone size: once; CDR3 protein: CASSMGLPYEQYF; CDR3 DNA: TGTGCCAGTAGTATGGGTCTACCCTACGAGCAGTACTTC
V gene: TRBV7-6; D gene: -; J gene: TRBJ1-4; clone size: -; CDR3 protein: CASSLRRGAGVEKLFF; CDR3 DNA: TGTGCCAGCAGCCTGCGTCGCGGGGCTGGGGTTGAAAAACTGTTTTTT
V gene: TRBV28; D gene: -; J gene: TRBJ1-2; clone size: -; CDR3 protein: CASSFPAVGYTF; CDR3 DNA: TGTGCCAGCAGTTTCCCGGCAGTCGGCTACACCTTC
V gene: TRBV7-3; D gene: TRBD1; J gene: TRBJ1-1; clone size: once; CDR3 protein: CASIPGGRNTEAFF; CDR3 DNA: TGTGCCAGCATCCCAGGGGGGCGGAACACTGAAGCTTTCTTT
V gene: TRBV28; D gene: -; J gene: TRBJ2-2; clone size: -; CDR3 protein: CASTPLGGRDTGELFF; CDR3 DNA: TGTGCCAGCACCCCCCTCGGGGGTAGGGACACCGGGGAGCTGTTTTTT
V gene: TRBV5-1; D gene: -; J gene: TRBJ2-3; clone size: -; CDR3 protein: CASSLGASTDTQYF; CDR3 DNA: TGCGCCAGCAGCTTAGGCGCCAGCACAGATACGCAGTATTTT
V gene: TRBV7-9; D gene: -; J gene: TRBJ2-5; clone size: few; CDR3 protein: CASSLALGVEETQYF; CDR3 DNA: TGTGCCAGCAGCTTAGCTCTAGGAGTCGAAGAGACCCAGTACTTC
V gene: TRBV11-2; D gene: -; J gene: TRBJ2-7; clone size: -; CDR3 protein: CASSYGTGSGEQYF; CDR3 DNA: TGTGCCAGCAGCTACGGAACAGGGTCGGGCGAGCAGTACTTC
V gene: TRBV7-9; D gene: -; J gene: TRBJ1-2; clone size: -; CDR3 protein: CASSHRTDAGESNYGYTF; CDR3 DNA: TGTGCCAGCAGCCACCGGACGGACGCCGGGGAGTCTAACTATGGCTACACCTTC
V gene: TRBV13; D gene: -; J gene: TRBJ2-5; clone size: -; CDR3 protein: CASSFGETQYF; CDR3 DNA: TGTGCCAGCAGCTTTGGGGAGACCCAGTACTTC
V gene: TRBV7-7; D gene: TRBD1; J gene: TRBJ2-5; clone size: few; CDR3 protein: CASSLPPGTGKETQYF; CDR3 DNA: TGTGCTAGCAGCTTACCCCCCGGGACAGGGAAAGAGACCCAGTACTTC
V gene: TRBV5-4; D gene: -; J gene: TRBJ1-1; clone size: -; CDR3 protein: CASLGLADTEAFF; CDR3 DNA: TGTGCCAGCCTTGGACTAGCGGACACTGAAGCTTTCTTT
V gene: TRBV7-6; D gene: TRBD2; J gene: TRBJ2-1; clone size: -; CDR3 protein: CASSASGGADEQFF; CDR3 DNA: TGTGCCAGCAGCGCTAGCGGGGGGGCAGATGAGCAGTTCTTC
V gene: TRBV9; D gene: -; J gene: TRBJ2-3; clone size: -; CDR3 protein: CASSEKDGRYRDTDTQYF; CDR3 DNA: TGTGCCAGCAGCGAGAAGGATGGCAGGTATAGGGACACAGATACGCAGTATTTT
V gene: TRBV7-9; D gene: -; J gene: TRBJ1-1; clone size: few; CDR3 protein: CASTPWVGTNTEAFF; CDR3 DNA: TGTGCCAGCACCCCGTGGGTGGGGACGAACACTGAAGCTTTCTTT
V gene: TRBV7-9; D gene: -; J gene: TRBJ2-7; clone size: -; CDR3 protein: CASSLGDTEQYF; CDR3 DNA: TGTGCCAGCAGCTTAGGAGATACAGAGCAGTACTTC
V gene: TRBV7-8; D gene: -; J gene: TRBJ2-3; clone size: -; CDR3 protein: CASSLLGDTQYF; CDR3 DNA: TGTGCCAGCAGCCTCCTCGGCGATACGCAGTATTTT
V gene: TRBV7-9; D gene: -; J gene: TRBJ2-7; clone size: -; CDR3 protein: CASSSSETSYEQYF; CDR3 DNA: TGTGCCAGCAGCTCTAGCGAGACATCCTACGAGCAGTACTTC
V gene: TRBV28; D gene: -; J gene: TRBJ2-7; clone size: -; CDR3 protein: CASSLFEQAGSYEQYF; CDR3 DNA: TGTGCCAGCAGTTTATTCGAGCAGGCAGGCTCCTACGAGCAGTACTTC
V gene: TRBV2; D gene: -; J gene: TRBJ2-7; clone size: medium-sized; CDR3 protein: CASRYRPAYYEQYF; CDR3 DNA: TGTGCCAGCAGATACCGTCCCGCTTACTACGAGCAGTACTTC
V gene: TRBV7-2; D gene: -; J gene: TRBJ1-1; clone size: -; CDR3 protein: CASSFFGGANTEAFF; CDR3 DNA: TGTGCCAGCAGCTTTTTTGGGGGGGCGAACACTGAAGCTTTCTTT
V gene: TRBV2; D gene: TRBD1; J gene: TRBJ2-3; clone size: -; CDR3 protein: CASAHGQGGSWRTDTQYF; CDR3 DNA: TGTGCCAGCGCCCACGGACAGGGGGGAAGTTGGCGCACAGATACGCAGTATTTT
V gene: TRBV28; D gene: -; J gene: TRBJ2-2; clone size: few; CDR3 protein: CASSPTALSTGELFF; CDR3 DNA: TGTGCCAGCAGTCCCACGGCCTTAAGTACCGGGGAGCTGTTTTTT
V gene: TRBV29-1; D gene: -; J gene: TRBJ1-2; clone size: -; CDR3 protein: CSVEAGIEGYTF; CDR3 DNA: TGCAGCGTTGAAGCGGGGATCGAAGGCTACACCTTC
V gene: TRBV4-1; D gene: TRBD1; J gene: TRBJ1-1; clone size: -; CDR3 protein: CASSHLEGQGISGAFF; CDR3 DNA: TGCGCCAGCAGCCACCTAGAGGGACAGGGGATAAGCGGAGCTTTCTTT
V gene: TRBV4-2; D gene: TRBD1; J gene: TRBJ2-2; clone size: -; CDR3 protein: CASSLPEGQGSSGELFF; CDR3 DNA: TGTGCCAGCAGCCTCCCCGAGGGACAGGGGTCATCCGGGGAGCTGTTTTTT
V gene: TRBV7-9; D gene: TRBD1; J gene: TRBJ2-1; clone size: few; CDR3 protein: CASSTGTGGEKDNEQFF; CDR3 DNA: TGTGCCAGCAGCACCGGGACAGGGGGCGAAAAAGACAATGAGCAGTTCTTC
V gene: TRBV7-6; D gene: TRBD1; J gene: TRBJ2-1; clone size: -; CDR3 protein: CASSLELQGAGVEQFF; CDR3 DNA: TGTGCCAGCAGCTTAGAATTACAGGGGGCCGGGGTTGAGCAGTTCTTC
V gene: TRBV4-1; D gene: TRBD2; J gene: TRBJ2-1; clone size: -; CDR3 protein: CASSQNQGLAGIEQFF; CDR3 DNA: TGCGCCAGCAGCCAAAATCAAGGACTAGCGGGTATCGAGCAGTTCTTC
V gene: TRBV28; D gene: -; J gene: TRBJ2-1; clone size: -; CDR3 protein: CASSVIRGVIYNEQFF; CDR3 DNA: TGTGCCAGCAGTGTAATCAGGGGAGTGATCTACAATGAGCAGTTCTTC
V gene: TRBV16; D gene: TRBD2; J gene: TRBJ2-2; clone size: once; CDR3 protein: CASSQFLAGGTGELFF; CDR3 DNA: TGTGCCAGCAGCCAATTCCTAGCGGGAGGAACCGGGGAGCTGTTTTTT
V gene: TRBV29-1; D gene: TRBD2; J gene: TRBJ2-7; clone size: -; CDR3 protein: CSVEGLLAGGYEQYF; CDR3 DNA: TGCAGCGTTGAAGGGCTACTAGCGGGCGGCTACGAGCAGTACTTC
V gene: TRBV5-1; D gene: TRBD2; J gene: TRBJ2-3; clone size: -; CDR3 protein: CASSLVASGRAPTTDTQYF; CDR3 DNA: TGCGCCAGCAGCTTGGTTGCTAGCGGGAGGGCCCCAACGACAGATACGCAGTATTTT
V gene: TRBV2; D gene: -; J gene: TRBJ2-7; clone size: -; CDR3 protein: CASSFSGSYEQYF; CDR3 DNA: TGTGCCAGCAGCTTTAGCGGATCCTACGAGCAGTACTTC
V gene: TRBV4-1; D gene: -; J gene: TRBJ1-1; clone size: -; CDR3 protein: CASSIKTGGEAFF; CDR3 DNA: TGCGCCAGCAGTATTAAGACCGGCGGTGAAGCTTTCTTT
V gene: TRBV5-8; D gene: -; J gene: TRBJ1-4; clone size: -; CDR3 protein: CASSLGAREKLFF; CDR3 DNA: TGTGCCAGCAGCTTAGGAGCTCGAGAAAAACTGTTTTTT
V gene: TRBV4-1; D gene: -; J gene: TRBJ2-3; clone size: once; CDR3 protein: CASSQVATDTQYF; CDR3 DNA: TGCGCCAGCAGCCAAGTGGCCACAGATACGCAGTATTTT
V gene: TRBV5-1; D gene: -; J gene: TRBJ1-3; clone size: -; CDR3 protein: CASSLDRQGLLSGNTIYF; CDR3 DNA: TGCGCCAGCAGCTTGGATCGGCAGGGTCTTCTCTCTGGAAACACCATATATTTT